Here is one T cell receptor beta chain with its context. No antigen is known for it. From the reads, TCRdb called clonotypes with MiXCR, one entry per CDR3 protein. The repertoire holds a few hundred thousand distinct CDR3 sequences, with around 27% as singletons. These data come from a study of T cell repertoires in cytomegalovirus infection. Points from the study as a whole: The study found HLA-C-restricted CMV-specific TCR beta clonotypes dominating the ex vivo response. Accumulated public TCR beta family frequency recognized individuals carrying CMV together with the relevant HLA.

The sequenced sample was PBMCs. The receptor was isolated from a human donor in good health (CMV status not recorded). Some clones in this sample may be carry-over from other donors' samples.

Here the CDR3 reads CASRGPGPVAFF. CDR3 coding DNA: TGTGCCAGCAGAGGACCGGGCCCAGTCGCTTTCTTT. This chain links TRBV27 with TRBJ1-1; D gene uncertain. Germline lookup yields CDR1 MNHEY and CDR2 SMNVEV (reference sequence). Between the trimmed V and J ends, which lost 6 bases and 11 bases, there was a span of 16 bases. The CDR3 runs 12 residues.